This T cell receptor beta chain was sequenced in a study of blood T cell repertoires in COVID-19. Per germline, CDR1 SGHTA and CDR2 FQGNSA. The trim removed 5 bases at V and 3 bases at J, leaving 7 bases unmatched. The CDR3 covers 16 residues. The authors' processing: Quantification of nucleated cells was approximated via reference gene primer amplification. Assay used: immunoSEQ multiplex PCR; TCRdb lists only in-frame clones, some missing. D and trimming come from the DNA, and the V and J calls and clone size come from that table. The sample yields more than 45,000 clones, 87% seen once. This clonotype was sampled from a human donor with active COVID-19. The donor label of this sample is uncertain. This sequence joins TRBV7-2 and TRBJ2-7, with 13 positions matching TRBD2. Source material: peripheral blood. This chain's CDR3 is CASSMGLAGRVYEQYF. CDR3 DNA: TGTGCCAGCAGCATGGGACTAGCGGGGAGGGTCTACGAGCAGTACTTC.